This TCR beta chain stems from a study of beta chain features in type 1 diabetes. Background on the study: The study examined about 110,000,000 sorted cells across all samples. Study findings and constraints: Shortening that was moderate but significant affected the TCRB CDR3s of Type 1 diabetes patients in all four CD4+ subsets.

Every bit of the isolated RNA underwent reverse transcription, so sequencing read expressed TCRB transcripts. Profiled with immunoSEQ multiplex PCR; TCRdb holds only in-frame clones, not every one. The sample shows roughly 700,000 clones, 10% to 15% of them seen only once. Germline loops: CDR1 ENHRY, CDR2 SYGVKD. This CDR3 is 14 amino acids long. Trimming removed 8 bases at V and 6 bases at J, with 17 bases between. Regarding this clone: Antigen unknown.

The origin of this receptor is a man aged 18 to 30 with type 1 diabetes. The material sequenced was naive CD4+ T cells from blood. This chain joins TRBV10-3 and TRBJ2-4, with D possibly matching TRBD2 (6 bases). The CDR3 DNA follows: TGTGCCATCGCCCTGGGGGAGGAGGCAAACATTCAGTACTTC. Its protein is CAIALGEEANIQYF.